This TCR beta chain originates from a study of CD8+ T cells in alopecia areata. Study-wide background: The tofacitinib course ran for 6 to 18 months and was followed by 6 months off drug. Treated patients' severity was scored by percentage of affected scalp area. Overall study findings and caveats: Many expanded lesional clones persisted in scalp and blood during tofacitinib treatment.

Treatment reported: oral pan-JAK inhibitor, 5-10 mg twice daily. CDR1 MNHNY and CDR2 SVGAGI come from the germline V gene (reference sequence). The CDR3 sequence is 14 residues long. V lost 9 bases to trimming and J lost 4 bases; unmatched junction nucleotides: 11. Sequencing relied on a cDNA template that was reverse transcribed from extracted RNA. Produced via immunoSEQ multiplex PCR; TCRdb's table is partial and in-frame only. The data hold 190,000 or so clones, with under 60% observed a single time. Only one count was recorded for this clone. No antigen is known for it. The specimen was CD8+ T cells sorted from blood, collected at week 24, from a patient treated with tofacitinib. The source is a human donor with alopecia areata. This chain joins TRBV6-6 and TRBJ1-2; 7 bases match TRBD1. For the CDR3, the DNA is TGTGCCAGTCGAGACAGGGACATGACCTATGGCTACACCTTC. Translation: CASRDRDMTYGYTF.